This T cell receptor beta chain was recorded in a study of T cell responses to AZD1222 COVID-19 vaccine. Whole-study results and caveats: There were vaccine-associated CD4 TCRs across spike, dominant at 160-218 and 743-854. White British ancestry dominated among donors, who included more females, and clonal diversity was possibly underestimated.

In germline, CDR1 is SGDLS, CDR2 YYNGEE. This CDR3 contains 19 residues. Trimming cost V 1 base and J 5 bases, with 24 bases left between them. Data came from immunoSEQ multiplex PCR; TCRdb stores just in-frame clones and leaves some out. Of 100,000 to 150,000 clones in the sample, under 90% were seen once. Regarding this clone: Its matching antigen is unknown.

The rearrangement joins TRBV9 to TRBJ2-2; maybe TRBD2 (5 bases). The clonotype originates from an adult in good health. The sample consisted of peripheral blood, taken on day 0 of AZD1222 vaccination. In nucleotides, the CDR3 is TGTGCCAGCAGCGTACCACCCACCAGGACGGGAACGGGAACCGGGGAGCTGTTTTTT. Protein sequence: CASSVPPTRTGTGTGELFF. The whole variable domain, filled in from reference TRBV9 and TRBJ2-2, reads DSGVTQTPKHLITATGQRVTLRCSPRSGDLSVYWYQQSLDQGLQFLIQYYNGEERAKGNILERFSAQQFPDLHSELNLSSLELGDSALYFCASSVPPTRTGTGTGELFFGEGSRLTVL.